What follows are 7 T cell receptor beta chains derived from one specimen sequenced in a study of shared clonotypes between healthy human individuals. Only in-frame clones appear in the TCRdb table, and some are missing; sequencing was by immunoSEQ multiplex PCR. The sample includes about 640,000 clones, about 78% of them seen just once. What was sequenced was memory CD4+ T cells sorted from blood. Subset given: CD45RA-negative fraction. The source is a woman between 25 and 40 years old in good health.

There are a few counts of this clone. The V gene is TRBV5-8, the J gene TRBJ2-7, with 7 bases fitting TRBD2. V lost 2 bases and J lost 2; bases outside the gene matches: 4. The CDR3 loop spans 14 amino acids. Germline lookup yields CDR1 SGHTS and CDR2 YDEGEE. The CDR3 spells CASSFLAAPYEQYF. As DNA, the CDR3 is TGTGCCAGCAGCTTTCTAGCGGCCCCCTACGAGCAGTACTTC.

The rearrangement joins TRBV9 to TRBJ2-2, with D unclear. The CDR3 runs 13 residues. Germline CDR1 is SGDLS and CDR2 is YYNGEE. With 4 bases removed from V and 6 bases from J, the gap between germline ends came to 10 bases. The CDR3 loop is CASSFSVAGELFF. Written as DNA, the CDR3 is TGTGCCAGCAGCTTCAGCGTGGCCGGGGAGCTGTTTTTT.

This chain joins TRBV5-1 and TRBJ2-7; D may be TRBD1 (6 bases). The CDR3 contains 13 residues. Trimming left V 4 bases short and J 5 bases short, with 13 bases between. Germline CDR1 is SGHRS and CDR2 is YFSETQ. CDR3 nucleotides: TGCGCCAGCAGCCGGAGGACAGTAGACGAGCAGTACTTC. Translated, it gives CASSRRTVDEQYF.

This chain connects TRBV27 to TRBJ2-1, with TRBD1 matching over 7 bases. The germline V gene has CDR1 MNHEY and CDR2 SMNVEV (reference sequence). The trim removed 6 bases at V and 4 bases at J, leaving 12 bases unmatched. The CDR3 is 16 residues long. The CDR3 is CASRRGQRPDYNEQFF. CDR3 sequence (DNA): TGTGCCAGCAGGAGGGGACAGCGCCCTGATTACAATGAGCAGTTCTTC.

This clone has only a few counts. The chain has TRBV5-1 and TRBJ2-1; D gene unclear. V was shortened by 2 bases and J by 6 bases, with 6 bases between the two germline ends. Germline CDR1 reads SGHRS; CDR2 reads YFSETQ. This CDR3 contains 12 residues. DNA of the CDR3: TGCGCCAGCAGCTTAAGGCGCAATGAGCAGTTCTTC. Translating gives CASSLRRNEQFF.

J is TRBJ2-3 and V is TRBV28; no definite D call. V lost 5 bases to trimming and J lost 0 bases, with 9 bases between them. The CDR3 is 14 amino acids. Germline assignment: CDR1 MDHEN and CDR2 SYDVKM. The CDR3 here is CASSRRGSTDTQYF. CDR3 in DNA: TGTGCCAGCAGTCGGAGAGGCAGCACAGATACGCAGTATTTT.

The chain is built from TRBV19 and TRBJ1-2; 10 nucleotides line up with TRBD1. This CDR3 spans 16 amino acids. The V segment lost 5 bases and the J segment 1 base; nucleotides outside the gene matches: 7. Germline-derived CDR1 and CDR2 are LNHDA and SQIVND (reference sequence). The CDR3 DNA follows: TGTGCCAGTAGTGAGACAGGGGGCGCGGGTAACTATGGCTACACCTTC. It yields the protein CASSETGGAGNYGYTF.